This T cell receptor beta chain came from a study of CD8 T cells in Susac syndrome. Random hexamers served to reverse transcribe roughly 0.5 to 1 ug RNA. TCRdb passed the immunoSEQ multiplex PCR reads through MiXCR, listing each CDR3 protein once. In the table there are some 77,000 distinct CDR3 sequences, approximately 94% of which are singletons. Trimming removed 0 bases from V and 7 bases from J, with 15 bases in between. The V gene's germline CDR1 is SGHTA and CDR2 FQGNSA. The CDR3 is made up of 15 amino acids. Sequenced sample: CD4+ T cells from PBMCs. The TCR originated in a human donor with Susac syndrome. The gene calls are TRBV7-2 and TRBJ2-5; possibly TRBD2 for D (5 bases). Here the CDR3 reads CASSLAETIGGTQYF. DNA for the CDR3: TGTGCCAGCAGCTTAGCTGAGACTATCGGCGGGACCCAGTACTTC. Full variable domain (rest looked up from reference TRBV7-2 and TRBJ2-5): GAGVSQSPSNKVTEKGKDVELRCDPISGHTALYWYRQSLGQGLEFLIYFQGNSAPDKSGLPSDRFSAERTGGSVSTLTIQRTQQEDSAVYLCASSLAETIGGTQYFGPGTRLLVL.